This T cell receptor beta chain was recovered during a study of T cell responses to AZD1222 COVID-19 vaccine. Deletions cut 5 bases from V and 6 bases from J, with 11 bases between. The CDR3 loop spans 12 amino acids. Germline-derived CDR1 and CDR2 are SNHLY and FYNNEI. Combined were second doses at about 4 or about 12 weeks. Study results and caveats: Spike-specific TCR depth and breadth grew after two AZD1222 doses. No day 14 peak samples; only post-peak repertoires were characterized. Donors, mostly white British, included more females; clonal diversity was possibly underestimated.

Points on this clone: Its antigen is undetermined.

The table came from immunoSEQ multiplex PCR; TCRdb's copy has only in-frame clones and leaves some out. The sample includes roughly 180,000 clones, roughly nine tenths of them seen just once. This receptor was identified in an adult who received the AZD1222 COVID-19 vaccine. The V gene is TRBV2, the J gene TRBJ2-7; the D gene is possibly TRBD1 (6 bases). The material was peripheral blood, obtained 28 days after the second AZD1222 dose. The CDR3, as DNA: TGTGCCAGCAGTCGAACAGGGTCCGAGCAGTACTTC. It translates to CASSRTGSEQYF.